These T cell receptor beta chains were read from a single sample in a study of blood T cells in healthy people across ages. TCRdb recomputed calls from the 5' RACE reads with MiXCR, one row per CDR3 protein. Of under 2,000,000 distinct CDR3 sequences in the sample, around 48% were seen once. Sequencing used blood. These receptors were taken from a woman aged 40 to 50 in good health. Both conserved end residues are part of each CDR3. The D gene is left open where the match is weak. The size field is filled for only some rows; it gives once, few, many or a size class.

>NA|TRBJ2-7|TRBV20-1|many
CSAGPYEQYF
TGCAGTGCCGGACCCTACGAGCAGTACTTC
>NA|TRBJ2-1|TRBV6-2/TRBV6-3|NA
CASSYWGTETQFF
TGTGCCAGCAGTTATTGGGGAACGGAGACCCAGTTCTTC
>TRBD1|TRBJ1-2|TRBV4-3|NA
CASSYAPGTGNYGYTF
TGCGCCAGCAGCTACGCTCCGGGGACAGGGAACTATGGCTACACCTTC
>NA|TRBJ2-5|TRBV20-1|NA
CSATEGGPGETQYF
TGCAGTGCTACAGAAGGAGGGCCGGGGGAGACCCAGTACTTC
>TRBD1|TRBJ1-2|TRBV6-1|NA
CASSETGTGGGYTF
TGTGCCAGCAGTGAGACCGGGACAGGGGGCGGCTACACCTTC
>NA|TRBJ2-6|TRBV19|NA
CASSKIEHSGANVLTF
TGTGCCAGTAGTAAAATTGAACACTCTGGGGCCAACGTCCTGACTTTC
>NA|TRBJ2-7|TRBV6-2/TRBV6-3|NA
CASSYDSYDEQYF
TGTGCCAGCAGTTACGACAGTTACGACGAGCAGTACTTC
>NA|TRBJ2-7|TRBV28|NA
CASARQSSYNEQYF
TGTGCCAGTGCCAGGCAGAGCTCCTACAATGAGCAGTACTTC
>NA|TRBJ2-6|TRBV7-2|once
CASSPSGSVVSGANVLTF
TGTGCCAGCAGCCCCTCGGGGAGCGTCGTCTCTGGGGCCAACGTCCTGACTTTC
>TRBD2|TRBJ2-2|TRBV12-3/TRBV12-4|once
CASSNPASSGGAHTGELFF
TGTGCCAGCAGCAACCCGGCGTCTAGCGGGGGGGCCCACACCGGGGAGCTGTTTTTT
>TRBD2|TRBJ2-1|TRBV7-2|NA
CASSSYRSGGSDEQFF
TGTGCCAGCAGCTCGTACCGTAGCGGGGGGAGCGATGAGCAGTTCTTC
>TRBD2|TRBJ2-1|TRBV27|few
CASRASGGAAEQFF
TGTGCCAGCAGAGCCAGCGGGGGGGCCGCTGAGCAGTTCTTC
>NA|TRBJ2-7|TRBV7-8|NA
CASSLTRSDYEQYF
TGTGCCAGCAGCTTAACACGTTCGGACTACGAGCAGTACTTC
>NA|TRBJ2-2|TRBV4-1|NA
CASSQEQLNGELFF
TGCGCCAGCAGCCAAGAGCAGTTAAATGGGGAGCTGTTTTTT
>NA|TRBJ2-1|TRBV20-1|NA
CSASLGTYNEQFF
TGCAGTGCTAGTCTTGGGACGTACAATGAGCAGTTCTTC
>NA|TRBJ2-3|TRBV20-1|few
CSAPIGAADTQYF
TGCAGTGCCCCGATAGGGGCGGCAGATACGCAGTATTTT
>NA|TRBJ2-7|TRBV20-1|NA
CSAAERYGYEQYF
TGCAGCGCAGCCGAGAGGTATGGTTACGAGCAGTACTTC
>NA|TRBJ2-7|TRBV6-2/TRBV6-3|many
CASGLSYEQYF
TGTGCCAGCGGTCTCTCCTACGAGCAGTACTTC
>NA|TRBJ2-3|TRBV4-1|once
CASSDRSGHFRTDTQYF
TGCGCCAGCAGCGATAGGTCCGGACATTTCCGCACAGATACGCAGTATTTT
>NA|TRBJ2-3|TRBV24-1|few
CATSDSRGTDTQYF
TGTGCCACCAGTGATTCACGGGGGACAGATACGCAGTATTTT
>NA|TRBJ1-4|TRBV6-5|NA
CASSYRWTTNEKLFF
TGTGCCAGCAGTTATCGATGGACAACTAATGAAAAACTGTTTTTT
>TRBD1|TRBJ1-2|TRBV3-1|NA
CASSPGTGTAHGYTF
TGTGCCAGCAGCCCCGGGACAGGGACGGCTCATGGCTACACCTTC
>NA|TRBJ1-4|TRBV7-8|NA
CASSLAGGTNGKLFF
TGTGCCAGCAGCTTAGCGGGGGGCACTAATGGAAAACTGTTTTTT
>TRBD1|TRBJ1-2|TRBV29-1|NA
CSVPNRQGDYGYTF
TGCAGCGTTCCCAACCGACAGGGCGACTATGGCTACACCTTC
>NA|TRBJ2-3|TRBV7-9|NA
CASSSRRTGTDTQYF
TGTGCCAGCAGCTCAAGGAGGACAGGCACAGATACGCAGTATTTT
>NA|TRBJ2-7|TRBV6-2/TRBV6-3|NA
CASSRDGGKYEQYF
TGTGCCAGCAGTCGGGACGGGGGTAAATACGAGCAGTACTTC
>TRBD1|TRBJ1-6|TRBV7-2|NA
CASSSRQGYGDNSPLHF
TGTGCCAGCAGCTCGCGACAGGGTTACGGCGATAATTCACCCCTCCACTTT
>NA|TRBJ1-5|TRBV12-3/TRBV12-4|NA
CASGGGYQPQHF
TGTGCCAGCGGGGGGGGTTATCAGCCCCAGCATTTT
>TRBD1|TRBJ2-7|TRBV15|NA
CATSRDQGDSYEQYF
TGTGCCACCAGCAGAGATCAAGGGGACAGCTACGAGCAGTACTTC
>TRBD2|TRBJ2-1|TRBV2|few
CASFTGTSASNEQFF
TGTGCCAGCTTCACCGGGACTAGCGCCAGCAATGAGCAGTTCTTC
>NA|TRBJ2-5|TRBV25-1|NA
CASSPTDSRGTQYF
TGTGCCAGCAGTCCCACGGACAGTCGTGGGACCCAGTACTTC
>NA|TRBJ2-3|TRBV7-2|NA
CASSLTAQGLGPETQYF
TGTGCCAGCAGCCTAACCGCTCAAGGCCTAGGCCCAGAGACGCAGTATTTT
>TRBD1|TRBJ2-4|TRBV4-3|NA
CASSQDTLRGPKNIQYF
TGCGCCAGCAGCCAAGATACTCTTAGGGGGCCCAAAAACATTCAGTACTTC
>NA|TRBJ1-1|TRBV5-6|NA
CASSSPGVLGGTEAFF
TGTGCCAGCAGCTCCCCGGGAGTTCTGGGGGGCACTGAAGCTTTCTTT
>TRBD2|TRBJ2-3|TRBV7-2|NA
CASTLLAGGHGDTQYF
TGTGCCAGCACCTTACTAGCGGGGGGGCACGGAGATACGCAGTATTTT